These 6 T cell receptor beta chains were all obtained from the same sample, sequenced in a study of shared clonotypes between healthy human individuals. Sequencing was performed with immunoSEQ multiplex PCR; in TCRdb, only in-frame clones are kept and a portion is missing. The data show millions of clones, over 85% seen once. The specimen was naive CD4+ T cells from PBMCs. The subset here: CD45RA+ positively selected. These receptor sequences come from a man in his late teens or twenties in good health. Some clones in this sample may be carry-over from other donors' samples.

This chain joins TRBV18 and TRBJ2-2; TRBD2 aligns across 10 bases. The germline gives CDR1 KGHSH, CDR2 LQKENI. The CDR3 is made up of 17 amino acids. V was pared by 2 bases and J by 3 bases, with 6 bases of the junction left unmatched. CDR3 sequence reads: CASSPTGLAEDTGELFF. For the CDR3, the DNA is TGTGCCAGCTCACCAACTGGACTAGCGGAAGACACCGGGGAGCTGTTTTTT.

The gene calls are TRBV14 and TRBJ1-4; TRBD1 might be the D (5 bases). With 10 bases removed from V and 6 bases from J, the gap between germline ends came to 15 bases. The CDR3 has 13 amino acids. The germline V gene has CDR1 SGHDN and CDR2 FVKESK. The CDR3: CATQAGTDEKLFF. DNA of the CDR3: TGTGCCACCCAAGCCGGGACGGATGAAAAACTGTTTTTT.

This sequence joins TRBV7-3 and TRBJ2-2; the match to TRBD1 covers 10 bases. Trimming at V came to 5 bases and at J to 5 bases, leaving 8 bases not matched to a gene. The CDR3 contains 16 residues. CDR1 and CDR2 from the germline V gene are SGHTA and FQGTGA. CDR3 coding DNA: TGTGCCAGCAGCCCCCGACAGGGGGCAGCTACCGGGGAGCTGTTTTTT. It translates to CASSPRQGAATGELFF.

The rearrangement joins TRBV19 to TRBJ1-1, with 7 positions matching TRBD1. The CDR3 spans 15 residues. CDR1 and CDR2 from the germline V gene are LNHDA and SQIVND (reference sequence). The V segment lost 10 bases and the J segment 7 bases; nucleotides outside the gene matches: 18. The CDR3: CATNPAPSRGFEAFF. The CDR3 DNA sequence: TGTGCCACCAACCCCGCCCCGTCCAGGGGGTTTGAAGCTTTCTTT.

The CDR3 reads CASTQSGGIAYGYTF. The CDR3 DNA follows: TGTGCCAGCACCCAGAGCGGCGGGATTGCGTATGGCTACACCTTC. V usage is TRBV5-5 and J usage is TRBJ1-2; D not resolved. V lost 6 bases, J lost 5 bases, and 20 bases lay in between. The CDR3 covers 15 residues. Germline lookup yields CDR1 SGHKS and CDR2 YYEKEE (reference sequence).

This chain connects TRBV5-1 to TRBJ2-3; D ambiguous. This CDR3 region has 13 residues. CDR1 is SGHRS, CDR2 YFSETQ, per germline. The V and J ends lost 4 bases and 2 bases respectively, with 8 bases between them. This chain's CDR3 is CASSGVHTDTQYF. The CDR3 region has the DNA TGCGCCAGCAGCGGCGTCCACACAGATACGCAGTATTTT.